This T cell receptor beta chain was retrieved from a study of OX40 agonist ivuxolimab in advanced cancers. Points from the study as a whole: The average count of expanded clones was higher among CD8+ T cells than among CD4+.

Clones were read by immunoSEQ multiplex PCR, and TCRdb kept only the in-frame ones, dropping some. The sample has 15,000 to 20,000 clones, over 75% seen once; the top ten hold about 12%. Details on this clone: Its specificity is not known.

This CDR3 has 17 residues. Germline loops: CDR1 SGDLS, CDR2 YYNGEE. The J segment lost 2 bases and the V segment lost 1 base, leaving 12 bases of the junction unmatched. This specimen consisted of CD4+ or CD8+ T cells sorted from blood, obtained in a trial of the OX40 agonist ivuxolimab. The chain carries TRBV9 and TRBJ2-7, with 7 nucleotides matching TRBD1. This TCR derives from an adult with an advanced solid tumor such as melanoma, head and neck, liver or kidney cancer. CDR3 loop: CASSVNPAPTGPYEQYF. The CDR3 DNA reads TGTGCCAGCAGCGTAAACCCTGCACCGACAGGGCCCTACGAGCAGTACTTC. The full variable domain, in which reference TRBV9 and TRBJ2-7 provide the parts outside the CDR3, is DSGVTQTPKHLITATGQRVTLRCSPRSGDLSVYWYQQSLDQGLQFLIQYYNGEERAKGNILERFSAQQFPDLHSELNLSSLELGDSALYFCASSVNPAPTGPYEQYFGPGTRLTVT.